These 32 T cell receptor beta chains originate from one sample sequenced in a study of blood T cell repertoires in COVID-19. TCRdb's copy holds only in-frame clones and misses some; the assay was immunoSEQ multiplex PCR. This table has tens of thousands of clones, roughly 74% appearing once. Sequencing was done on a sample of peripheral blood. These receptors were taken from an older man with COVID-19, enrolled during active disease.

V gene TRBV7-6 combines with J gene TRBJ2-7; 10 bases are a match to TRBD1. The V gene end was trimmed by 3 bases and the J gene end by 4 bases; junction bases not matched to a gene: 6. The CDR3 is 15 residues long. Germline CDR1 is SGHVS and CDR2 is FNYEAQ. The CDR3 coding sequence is TGTGCCAGCAGCTTGGGGGGACAGGGGAATTACGAGCAGTACTTC. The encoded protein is CASSLGGQGNYEQYF. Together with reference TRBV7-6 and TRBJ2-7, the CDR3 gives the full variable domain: GAGVSQSPRYKVTKRGQDVALRCDPISGHVSLYWYRQALGQGPEFLTYFNYEAQQDKSGLPNDRFSAERPEGSISTLTIQRTEQRDSAMYRCASSLGGQGNYEQYFGPGTRLTVT.

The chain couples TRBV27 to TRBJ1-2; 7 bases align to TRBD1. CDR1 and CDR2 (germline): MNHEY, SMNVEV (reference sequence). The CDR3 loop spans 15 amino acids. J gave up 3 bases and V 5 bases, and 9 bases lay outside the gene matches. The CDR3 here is CASSPRDSDYYGYTF. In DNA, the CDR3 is TGTGCCAGCAGTCCCCGGGACAGCGATTACTATGGCTACACCTTC.

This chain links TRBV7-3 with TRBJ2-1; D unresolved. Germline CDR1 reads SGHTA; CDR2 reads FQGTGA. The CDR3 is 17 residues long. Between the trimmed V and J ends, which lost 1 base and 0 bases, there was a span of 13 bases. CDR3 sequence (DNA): TGTGCCAGCAGCTTAAATGGTCCCCCGAGCTCCTACAATGAGCAGTTCTTC. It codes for CASSLNGPPSSYNEQFF.

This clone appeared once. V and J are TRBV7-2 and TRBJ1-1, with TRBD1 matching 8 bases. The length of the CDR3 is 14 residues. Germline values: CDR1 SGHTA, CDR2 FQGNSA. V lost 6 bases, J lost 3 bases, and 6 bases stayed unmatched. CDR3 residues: CASRWQGQDTEAFF. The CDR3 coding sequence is TGTGCCAGCAGGTGGCAGGGACAGGACACTGAAGCTTTCTTT.

CDR3 amino acids: CASSQRGWGLAGLDTQYF. CDR3 in DNA: TGCGCCAGCAGCCAACGCGGGTGGGGGCTAGCGGGTCTAGATACGCAGTATTTT. The chain couples TRBV4-1 to TRBJ2-3; TRBD2 matches 8 bases. The CDR3 spans 18 residues. J lost 5 bases, V lost 2 bases, and 15 bases had no gene match. The germline V gene has CDR1 MGHRA and CDR2 YSYEKL.

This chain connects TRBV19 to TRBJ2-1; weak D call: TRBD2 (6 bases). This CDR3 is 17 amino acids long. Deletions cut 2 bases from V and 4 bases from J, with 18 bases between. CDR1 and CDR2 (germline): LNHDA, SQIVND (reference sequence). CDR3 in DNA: TGTGCCAGTAGTATATGGACGAAGGAGGGACGGTACAATGAGCAGTTCTTC. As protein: CASSIWTKEGRYNEQFF.

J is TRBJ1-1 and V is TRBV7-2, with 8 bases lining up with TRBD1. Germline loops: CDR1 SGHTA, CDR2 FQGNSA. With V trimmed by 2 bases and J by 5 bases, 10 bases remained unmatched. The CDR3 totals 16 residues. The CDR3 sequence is CASSLRPGGAGTEAFF. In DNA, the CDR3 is TGTGCCAGCAGCTTAAGGCCAGGGGGCGCAGGTACTGAAGCTTTCTTT. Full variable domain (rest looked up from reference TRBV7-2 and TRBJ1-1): GAGVSQSPSNKVTEKGKDVELRCDPISGHTALYWYRQSLGQGLEFLIYFQGNSAPDKSGLPSDRFSAERTGGSVSTLTIQRTQQEDSAVYLCASSLRPGGAGTEAFFGQGTRLTVV.

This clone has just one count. CDR3 sequence: CAWSADRAYEQYF. The CDR3 nucleotides read TGTGCCTGGAGTGCCGACAGGGCCTACGAGCAGTACTTC. This chain uses TRBV30 with TRBJ2-7; 7 positions match TRBD1. Germline CDR1 GTSNPN, CDR2 SVGIG (reference sequence). The CDR3 has 13 amino acids. V trimming: 1 base; J trimming: 2 bases; junction bases outside the gene matches: 2.

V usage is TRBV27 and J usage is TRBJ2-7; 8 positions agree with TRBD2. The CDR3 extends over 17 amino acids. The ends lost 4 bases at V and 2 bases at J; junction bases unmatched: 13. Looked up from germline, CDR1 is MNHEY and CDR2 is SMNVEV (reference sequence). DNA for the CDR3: TGTGCCAGCAGTTCCCTCGTGACGGGAGGGATCCCCTACGAGCAGTACTTC. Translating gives CASSSLVTGGIPYEQYF.

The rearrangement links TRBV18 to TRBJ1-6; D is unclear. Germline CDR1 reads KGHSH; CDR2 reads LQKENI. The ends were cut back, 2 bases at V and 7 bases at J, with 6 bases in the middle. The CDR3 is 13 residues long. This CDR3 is CASSPGLNSPLHF. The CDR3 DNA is TGTGCCAGCTCACCAGGGCTGAATTCACCCCTCCACTTT.

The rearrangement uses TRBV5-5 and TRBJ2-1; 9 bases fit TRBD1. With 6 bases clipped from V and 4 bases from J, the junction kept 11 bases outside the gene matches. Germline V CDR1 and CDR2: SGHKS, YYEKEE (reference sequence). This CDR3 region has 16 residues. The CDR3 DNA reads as TGTGCCAGCATCCCCACAATGGGACAGGGTTACAATGAGCAGTTCTTC. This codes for CASIPTMGQGYNEQFF.

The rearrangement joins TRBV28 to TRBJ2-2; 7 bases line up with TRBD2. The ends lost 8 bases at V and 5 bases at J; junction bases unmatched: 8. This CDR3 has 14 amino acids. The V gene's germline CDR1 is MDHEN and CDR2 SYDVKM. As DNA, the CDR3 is TGTGCCAGCGGGTGGCTAGCGGCAACCGGGGAGCTGTTTTTT. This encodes CASGWLAATGELFF.

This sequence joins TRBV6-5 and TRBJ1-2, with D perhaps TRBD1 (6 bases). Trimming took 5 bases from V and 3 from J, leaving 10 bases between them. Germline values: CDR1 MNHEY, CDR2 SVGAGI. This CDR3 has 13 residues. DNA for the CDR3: TGTGCCAGCAGTCACAGGGATGACTATGGCTACACCTTC. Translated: CASSHRDDYGYTF.

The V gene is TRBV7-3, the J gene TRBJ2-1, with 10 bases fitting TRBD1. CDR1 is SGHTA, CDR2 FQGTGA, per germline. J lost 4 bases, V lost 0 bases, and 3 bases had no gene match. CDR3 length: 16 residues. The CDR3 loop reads CASSLTGTGAYNEQFF. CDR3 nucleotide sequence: TGTGCCAGCAGCTTAACCGGGACAGGGGCTTACAATGAGCAGTTCTTC.

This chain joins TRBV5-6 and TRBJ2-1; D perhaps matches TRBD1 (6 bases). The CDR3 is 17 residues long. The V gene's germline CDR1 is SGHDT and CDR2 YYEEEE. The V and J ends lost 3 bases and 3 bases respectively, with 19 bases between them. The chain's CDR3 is CASSSLTGLGIYNEQFF. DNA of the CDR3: TGTGCCAGCAGCTCCCTTACAGGGTTAGGTATCTACAATGAGCAGTTCTTC.

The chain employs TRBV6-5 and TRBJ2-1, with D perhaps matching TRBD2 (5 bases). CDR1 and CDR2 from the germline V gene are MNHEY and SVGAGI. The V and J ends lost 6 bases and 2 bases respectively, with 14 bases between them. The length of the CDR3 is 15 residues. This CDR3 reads CASRRKLGPYNEQFF. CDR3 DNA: TGTGCCAGCAGGAGAAAACTAGGCCCCTACAATGAGCAGTTCTTC.

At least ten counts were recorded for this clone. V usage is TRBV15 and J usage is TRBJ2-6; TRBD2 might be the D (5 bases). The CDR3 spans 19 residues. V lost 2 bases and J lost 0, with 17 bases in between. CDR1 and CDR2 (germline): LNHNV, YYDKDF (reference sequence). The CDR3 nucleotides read TGTGCCACCAGCAGAACGACCGACTATACCCTCTCTGGGGCCAACGTCCTGACTTTC. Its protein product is CATSRTTDYTLSGANVLTF.

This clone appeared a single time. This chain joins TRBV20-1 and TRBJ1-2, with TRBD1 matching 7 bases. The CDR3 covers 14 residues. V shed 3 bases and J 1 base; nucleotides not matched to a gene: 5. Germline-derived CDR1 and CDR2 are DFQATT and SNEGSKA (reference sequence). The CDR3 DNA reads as TGCAGTGCTAGTCGCACAGGGGTTAACTATGGCTACACCTTC. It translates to CSASRTGVNYGYTF.

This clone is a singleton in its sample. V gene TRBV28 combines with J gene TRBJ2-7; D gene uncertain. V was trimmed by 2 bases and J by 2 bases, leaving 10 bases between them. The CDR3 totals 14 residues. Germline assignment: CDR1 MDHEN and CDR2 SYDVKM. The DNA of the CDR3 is TGTGCCAGCAGTTTACTAGGCGGCACCTACGAGCAGTACTTC. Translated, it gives CASSLLGGTYEQYF. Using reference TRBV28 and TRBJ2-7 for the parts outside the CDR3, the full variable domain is DVKVTQSSRYLVKRTGEKVFLECVQDMDHENMFWYRQDPGLGLRLIYFSYDVKMKEKGDIPEGYSVSREKKERFSLILESASTNQTSMYLCASSLLGGTYEQYFGPGTRLTVT.

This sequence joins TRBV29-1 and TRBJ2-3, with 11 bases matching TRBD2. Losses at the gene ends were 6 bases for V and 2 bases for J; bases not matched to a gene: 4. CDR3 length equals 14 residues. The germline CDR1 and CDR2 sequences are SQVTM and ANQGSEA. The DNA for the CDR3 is TGCAGCGTACTAGCGGGGGCCATCACAGATACGCAGTATTTT. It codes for CSVLAGAITDTQYF.

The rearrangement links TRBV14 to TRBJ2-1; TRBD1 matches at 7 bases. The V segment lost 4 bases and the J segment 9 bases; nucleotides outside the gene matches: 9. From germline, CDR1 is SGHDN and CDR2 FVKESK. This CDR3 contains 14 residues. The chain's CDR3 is CASSLQGLASEQFF. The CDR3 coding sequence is TGTGCCAGCAGCCTACAGGGGCTAGCTAGTGAGCAGTTCTTC.

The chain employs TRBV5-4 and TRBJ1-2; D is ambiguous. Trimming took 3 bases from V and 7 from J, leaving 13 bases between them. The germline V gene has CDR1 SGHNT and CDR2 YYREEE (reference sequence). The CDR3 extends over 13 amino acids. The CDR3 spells CASSSPPGSGYTF. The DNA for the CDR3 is TGTGCCAGCAGCTCCCCACCCGGGAGTGGCTACACCTTC.

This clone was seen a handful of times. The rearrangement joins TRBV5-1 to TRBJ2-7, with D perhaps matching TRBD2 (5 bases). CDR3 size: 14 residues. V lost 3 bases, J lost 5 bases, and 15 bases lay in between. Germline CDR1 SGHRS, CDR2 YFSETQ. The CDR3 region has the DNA TGCGCCAGCAGCTCTGAGGGCGTCGGGGACGAGCAGTACTTC. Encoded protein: CASSSEGVGDEQYF.

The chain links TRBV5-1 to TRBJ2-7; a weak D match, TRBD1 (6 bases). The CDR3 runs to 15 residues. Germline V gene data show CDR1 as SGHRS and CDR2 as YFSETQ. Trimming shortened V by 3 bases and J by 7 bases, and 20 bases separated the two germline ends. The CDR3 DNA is TGCGCCAGCAGCTCCCATACAGGGAAGGGCGAAGAGCAGTACTTC. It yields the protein CASSSHTGKGEEQYF.

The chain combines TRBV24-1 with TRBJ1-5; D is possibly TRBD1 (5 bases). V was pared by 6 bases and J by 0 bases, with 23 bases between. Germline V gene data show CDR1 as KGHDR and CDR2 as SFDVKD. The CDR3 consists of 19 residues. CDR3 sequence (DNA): TGTGCCACCAGTTTTTCCCCTCACAGGCACAGCCATAGCAATCAGCCCCAGCATTTT. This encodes CATSFSPHRHSHSNQPQHF.

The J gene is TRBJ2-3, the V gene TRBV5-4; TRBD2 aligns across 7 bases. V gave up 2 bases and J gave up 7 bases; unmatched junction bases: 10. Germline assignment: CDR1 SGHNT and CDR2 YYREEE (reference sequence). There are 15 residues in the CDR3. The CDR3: CASSLRSGSGYTQYF. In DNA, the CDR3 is TGTGCCAGCAGCTTACGGTCGGGTAGCGGGTATACGCAGTATTTT.

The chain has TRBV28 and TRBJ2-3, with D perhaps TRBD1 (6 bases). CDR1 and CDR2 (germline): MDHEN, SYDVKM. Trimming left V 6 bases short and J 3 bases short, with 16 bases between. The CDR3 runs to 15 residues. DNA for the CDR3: TGTGCCAGCAGAACCGGGACACCAGGGACAGATACGCAGTATTTT. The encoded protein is CASRTGTPGTDTQYF.

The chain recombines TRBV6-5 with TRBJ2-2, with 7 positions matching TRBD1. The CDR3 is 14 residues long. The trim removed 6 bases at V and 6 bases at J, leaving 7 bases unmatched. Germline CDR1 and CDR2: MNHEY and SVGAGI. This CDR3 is CASRLDRAAGELFF. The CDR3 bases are TGTGCCAGCAGACTCGACAGGGCGGCCGGGGAGCTGTTTTTT.

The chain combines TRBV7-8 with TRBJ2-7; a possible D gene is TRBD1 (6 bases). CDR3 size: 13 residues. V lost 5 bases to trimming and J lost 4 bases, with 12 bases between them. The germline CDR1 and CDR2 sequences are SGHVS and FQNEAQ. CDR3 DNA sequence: TGTGCCAGCAGCCAAGAGAGGGGGTACGAGCAGTACTTC. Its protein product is CASSQERGYEQYF.

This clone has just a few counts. As DNA, the CDR3 is TGTGCCAGTGCGGGAAATTCCCGCCGGACAAAAGGTAGCAATCAGCCCCAGCATTTT. Protein: CASAGNSRRTKGSNQPQHF. The rearrangement joins TRBV19 to TRBJ1-5, with a weak D call TRBD1 (5 bases). Germline loops: CDR1 LNHDA, CDR2 SQIVND (reference sequence). This CDR3 contains 19 residues. V dropped 8 bases and J dropped 0 bases, with 26 bases sitting between them.

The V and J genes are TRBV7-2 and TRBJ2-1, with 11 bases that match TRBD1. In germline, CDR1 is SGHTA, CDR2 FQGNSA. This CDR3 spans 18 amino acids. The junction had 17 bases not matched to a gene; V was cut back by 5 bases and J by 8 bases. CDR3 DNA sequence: TGTGCCAGCAGCCCACAAAGGCCTTGGACAGGGGGCACGGATGAGCAGTTCTTC. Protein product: CASSPQRPWTGGTDEQFF.

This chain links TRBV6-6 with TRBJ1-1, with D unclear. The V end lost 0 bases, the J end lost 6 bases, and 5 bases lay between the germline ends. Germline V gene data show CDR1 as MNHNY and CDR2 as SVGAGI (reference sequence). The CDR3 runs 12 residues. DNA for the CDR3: TGTGCCAGCAGTTACTCCCAGGCTGAAGCTTTCTTT. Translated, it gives CASSYSQAEAFF.